This T cell receptor (beta chain) was identified during a study of shared clonotypes between healthy human individuals (dated by TCRdb to 2020 to 2021). For the study in its entirety: A couple of women and three men aged 18 to 49 years were included in the cohort. Per donor, three plates each were used for CD4 naive and CD4 memory, two for CD8 naive, and one for CD8 memory. The study deeply sequenced blood TCR repertoires of about five healthy adults to estimate repertoire size and the extent of clonotype sharing between individuals. To increase sequencing depth and limit assay-specific biases, TCR repertoire library preparation and sequencing were carried out by different laboratories using diverse techniques. Leukapheresis yielded between about 0.8 and 8.9 billion PBMCs per donor. What the research found in general, with its limitations: Even with the large sequencing depth, rarefaction of the sorted-subset datasets indicated that sequencing was incomplete. Across a handful of donors, roughly 5.4% of naive CD4, roughly 3.8% of naive CD8, about 2% of memory CD4, and 0.3% to 0.45% of memory CD8 clonotypes were shared. Sampling was restricted to blood, and TCR repertoires in tissues likely differ from the TCR repertoires found in blood. Higher generation probabilities were observed for clonotypes shared by all four sorted-subset donors than for non-shared clonotypes. The genetic and exposure-history diversity represented was limited by the small number of donors. Pairwise subsampling indicated that sequencing depth was expected to affect the degree of clonotype sharing among donors. Larger estimated clonotype richness was generally found for naive subsets than for memory subsets.

Using the deep immunoSEQ assay, multiplex PCR amplified TCR CDR3 regions from genomic DNA. Genomic DNA extracted from each cell subset was distributed evenly over all wells of several immunoSEQ 96-well plates, and each plate served as one replicate. For sorted subsets, each replicate PCR was loaded with 200 ng genomic DNA, equivalent to 25,000 to 30,000 T cell genomes. Purified libraries were measured with a Qubit 3.0 fluorometer, size-checked on a Bioanalyzer 2100, and measured again with the KAPA Library Quantification kit. Every immunoSEQ 96-well plate was sequenced on a separate single-read 150-cycle Illumina NextSeq 550 flow cell. Regarding the original processing steps: Because the immunoSEQ output held only junctional sequences and lacked quality scores, the filtering could not match the filtering applied to full-length reads. To assign V/J genes and CDR3, sequences were annotated using PyIR, a Python wrapper for IgBLAST v1.9, with IMGT germline references. Reads were filtered out if the reads had weak V/J assignments (E-value above 1e-6), no CDR3, stop codons, out-of-frame junctions, or ambiguous translated residues. V3J clonotypes were defined by identical inferred V gene, J gene, and CDR3 amino acid sequence. The percentage overlap between two repertoires was calculated by dividing the number of shared unique clonotypes by the size of the smaller repertoire. Repertoire richness was assessed with RTK rarefaction, the Chao1 estimator, and Recon v2.1 estimates of unobserved clonotypes. Generation probabilities for all TCRbeta clonotypes obtained by the gDNA method from a few donors were computed using OLGA. TCRdb took this table from immuneACCESS and kept in-frame rearrangements with V and J called. Such tables lack part of the clones; where checked against another copy, unresolved V genes explain under half of the gap, and the rest is unexplained. That table is the source of V, J and clone size, and D and trimming were worked out from the DNA. Present in this sample are around 1.1 million clones, around three quarters of which were seen just once. The ten largest make up 0.89% of the sample.

Comments on this clone: Its antigen specificity is not known. Base qualities were left out, and no much larger clone turns up one base away.

CDR1 and CDR2, per the germline V gene, are MNHEY and SVGAGI. The CDR3 holds 14 amino acids from the cysteine to the phenylalanine. Of all the DNA, just the CDR3 is kept, 42 bases in frame from base 1. V is trimmed back by 6 bases and J by 5 bases, and the junction contains 5 bases that no gene match accounts for. Healthy HIV-negative adults with no recently reported acute infections or vaccinations were included as donors. Only Caucasian adults living in Nashville, Tennessee, USA were represented among the donors. CD4+ T cells were enriched by magnetic negative selection; naive cells were then positively selected on CD45RA, and the negative fraction formed the memory subset. After blood collection by leukapheresis, PBMCs were isolated using Ficoll-Histopaque density gradient centrifugation and then cryopreserved in the vapor phase of liquid nitrogen. Purity and quantity of every magnetically sorted T cell population were checked by analytical flow cytometry. Genomic DNA was isolated from each sorted fraction and quantified by UV absorbance on a Nanodrop 2000c.

This receptor was identified in a man between 18 and 35 years old in good health. Some clones in this sample may be carry-over from other donors' samples. The receptor chain draws on TRBV6-5 and TRBJ2-5; the junction holds 11 bases that match TRBD2. Material: memory CD4+ T cells from PBMCs. This specimen's cell subset or site label, per the study, means: CD45RA-negative fraction. CDR3 reads: CASSLAGGSETQYF. The nucleotide sequence is given as TGTGCCAGCAGCCTAGCGGGAGGCAGCGAGACCCAGTACTTC.